One and the same sample provided the 32 T cell receptor beta chains below, sequenced in a study of CD8+CD57+ T cells in acquired aplastic anemia. Genomic DNA constituted the template upon which TCR beta VDJ and CDR3 profiling was performed. TCRdb re-called the reads with MiXCR, one entry per CDR3 protein. Among about 150,000 distinct CDR3 sequences listed, roughly 54% were seen once. It was patients with CD8+CD57+ cell expansion by flow cytometry who were chosen for sequencing. The specimen was sorted CD4+, CD8+, or CD8+CD57+ T cells (not recorded which) from PBMCs. These receptors were taken from a human donor with aplastic anemia.

This clonotype was observed many times. The chain carries TRBV4-1 and TRBJ1-2; possibly TRBD1 for D (6 bases). Germline V lookup: CDR1 MGHRA, CDR2 YSYEKL. This CDR3 comprises 14 residues. Trimming stripped 3 bases from V and 5 bases from J, with 13 bases between. The CDR3 sequence is CASSQSQGDYGYTF. DNA for the CDR3: TGCGCCAGCAGCCAGTCACAGGGAGATTATGGCTACACCTTC.

The chain carries TRBV19 and TRBJ2-1, with D possibly TRBD2 on 7 matching bases. Germline CDR1 reads LNHDA; CDR2 reads SQIVND (reference sequence). The germline V and J ends were trimmed by 5 bases and 8 bases, with 19 bases remaining between them. The CDR3 loop spans 15 amino acids. CDR3 nucleotides: TGTGCCAGTAGTCCGGGGGCGGGAGTGGGTTATGAGCAGTTCTTC. Amino acid sequence: CASSPGAGVGYEQFF.

The chain uses TRBV5-1 and TRBJ2-6; no reliable D call. V was pared by 7 bases and J by 4 bases, with 12 bases between. The germline CDR1 and CDR2 sequences are SGHRS and YFSETQ. CDR3 length: 14 residues. The CDR3 reads CASQDGSGANVLTF. The CDR3 coding sequence is TGCGCCAGCCAGGACGGCTCCGGGGCCAACGTCCTGACTTTC.

V is TRBV11-2 and J is TRBJ2-5; TRBD2 matches at 10 bases. The CDR3 has 17 residues. The germline CDR1 and CDR2 sequences are SGHAT and FQNNGV. The ends lost 1 base at V and 4 bases at J; junction bases unmatched: 9. CDR3 in DNA: TGTGCCAGCAGCTTAGGTTCTCTAGCGGGAGTATCAGAGACCCAGTACTTC. This translates into CASSLGSLAGVSETQYF.

As for this clonotype: This may come from a read error, since a much larger clone is one base off. Because the CDR3 is missing its conserved closing phenylalanine or tryptophan, this is likely a read error. The gene calls are TRBV7-9 and TRBJ1-5; D not resolved. Germline V gene data show CDR1 as SEHNR and CDR2 as FQNEAQ (reference sequence). Between the trimmed V and J ends, which lost 0 bases and 7 bases, there was a span of 7 bases. CDR3 length: 13 residues. DNA of the CDR3: TGTGCCAGCAGCTTAGCCCGTGACCAGCCCCAGCATTCT. Its translation: CASSLARDQPQHS.

In this sample, this clonotype turned up a few times. CDR3 sequence reads: CASSPGVAGGPGETQYF. The CDR3, as DNA: TGTGCCAGCAGCCCAGGGGTAGCGGGAGGGCCGGGGGAGACCCAGTACTTC. This rearrangement joins TRBV9 to TRBJ2-5, with 11 bases identical to TRBD2. CDR1 is SGDLS and CDR2 is YYNGEE in the germline V gene. CDR3 length: 17 amino acids. Trimming took 4 bases from V and 5 from J; bases not matched to a gene: 13.

In its sample, this clonotype was seen many times. The chain combines TRBV19 with TRBJ2-4; D unresolved. Deletions cut 3 bases from V and 6 bases from J, with 6 bases between. Looked up from germline, CDR1 is LNHDA and CDR2 is SQIVND (reference sequence). CDR3 length: 12 residues. The CDR3 DNA is TGTGCCAGTAGTATGGTGGGAAACATTCAGTACTTC. It is translated as CASSMVGNIQYF.

V usage is TRBV24-1 and J usage is TRBJ2-1; 10 bases map to TRBD2. Germline V gives CDR1 KGHDR, CDR2 SFDVKD. J gave up 5 bases and V 4 bases, and 4 bases lay outside the gene matches. This CDR3 contains 15 residues. The CDR3 sequence: CATSELTSGNNEQFF. CDR3 coding DNA: TGTGCCACCAGTGAGTTAACTAGCGGGAACAATGAGCAGTTCTTC.

This clonotype was detected many times. The V gene is TRBV12-3 or TRBV12-4, the J gene TRBJ2-2; possibly TRBD1 for D (6 bases). Trimming took off 3 bases at V and 4 bases at J, with 9 bases between the two ends. The CDR3 runs 14 residues. CDR3 nucleotide sequence: TGTGCCAGCAGTTTGGGGGCGGGCACCGGGGAGCTGTTTTTT. Its translation: CASSLGAGTGELFF.

This clonotype was observed a handful of times. This chain links TRBV20-1 with TRBJ1-1; D remains unclear. There are 13 residues in the CDR3. In germline, CDR1 is DFQATT, CDR2 SNEGSKA (reference sequence). Trimming shortened V by 0 bases and J by 2 bases, and 7 bases separated the two germline ends. The CDR3 nucleotides read TGCAGTGCTAGAGACAACAGAAACACTGAAGCTTTCTTT. Amino acids: CSARDNRNTEAFF.

CDR3 sequence: CASRQGWATDTQYF. In nucleotides, the CDR3 is TGCGCCAGCAGACAGGGGTGGGCGACAGATACGCAGTATTTT. The rearrangement uses TRBV5-1 and TRBJ2-3; 7 nucleotides agree with TRBD1. Trimming removed 5 bases from V and 3 bases from J; junction bases left unmatched: 6. Germline CDR1 and CDR2: SGHRS and YFSETQ. CDR3 length equals 14 residues.

V gene TRBV2 combines with J gene TRBJ2-7; a weak D match, TRBD2 (6 bases). The CDR3 length is 14 residues. The germline V gene encodes CDR1 SNHLY and CDR2 FYNNEI. The ends were cut back, 7 bases at V and 0 bases at J, with 13 bases in the middle. The CDR3 nucleotides read TGTGCCAGCATCCGCGGGGACCTCTCCTACGAGCAGTACTTC. This translates into CASIRGDLSYEQYF.

The V call is TRBV7-9, the J call TRBJ1-2, with no clear D. V lost 6 bases and J lost 4, with 12 bases in between. Germline V gene lookup returns CDR1 SEHNR and CDR2 FQNEAQ (reference sequence). The CDR3 runs 13 residues. Here the CDR3 reads CASSFDPGYGYTF. The CDR3 coding sequence is TGTGCCAGCAGTTTTGACCCAGGCTATGGCTACACCTTC.

In its sample, this clonotype was seen many times. The gene calls are TRBV10-1 and TRBJ1-1; perhaps TRBD1 as D (5 bases). The CDR3 extends over 16 amino acids. V lost 3 bases to trimming and J lost 5 bases, with 19 bases between them. Germline loops: CDR1 WNHNN, CDR2 SYGVQD (reference sequence). CDR3 residues: CASSDPGAENRTEAFF. CDR3 DNA: TGCGCCAGCAGTGACCCCGGGGCAGAAAACAGAACTGAAGCTTTCTTT.

The DNA for the CDR3 is TGTGCCAGCAGTTACCTCCAGCCCAGCACAGATACGCAGTATTTT. Translation: CASSYLQPSTDTQYF. The genes are TRBV6-5 and TRBJ2-3; D is undetermined. The CDR3 consists of 15 residues. The germline V gene has CDR1 MNHEY and CDR2 SVGAGI. V was pared by 2 bases and J by 0 bases, with 9 bases between.

This clonotype occurred a few times. The chain links TRBV7-6 to TRBJ1-1, with TRBD1 as a possible D gene (6 bases). The CDR3 contains 15 residues. Trimming shortened V by 1 base and J by 2 bases, and 11 bases separated the two germline ends. Germline V gives CDR1 SGHVS, CDR2 FNYEAQ. Here the CDR3 reads CASSLGGGGNTEAFF. DNA for the CDR3: TGTGCCAGCAGCTTAGGGGGAGGGGGAAACACTGAAGCTTTCTTT.

There are many counts of this clonotype. The chain recombines TRBV29-1 with TRBJ1-2, with no clear D. The CDR3 contains 12 residues. Between the trimmed V and J ends, which lost 2 bases and 8 bases, there was a span of 12 bases. Germline V gives CDR1 SQVTM, CDR2 ANQGSEA. CDR3 in amino acids: CSVESPGWGYTF. The CDR3 nucleotides read TGCAGCGTTGAATCCCCCGGGTGGGGCTACACCTTC.

This clonotype appeared a few times. The rearrangement uses TRBV29-1 and TRBJ2-7; weak D call: TRBD1 (6 bases). There are 13 residues in the CDR3. Germline V gene lookup returns CDR1 SQVTM and CDR2 ANQGSEA. V was pared by 6 bases and J by 3 bases, with 15 bases between. The CDR3 DNA reads as TGCAGCGTGGAGAGCACAGGGAGCTACGAGCAGTACTTC. Translating gives CSVESTGSYEQYF.

This clonotype occurred a few times. The chain uses TRBV27 and TRBJ1-2; D uncertain. Germline CDR1 and CDR2: MNHEY and SMNVEV (reference sequence). V was trimmed by 2 bases and J by 4 bases, leaving 11 bases between them. The CDR3 contains 14 residues. The CDR3 sequence: CASSLKVGVYGYTF. In DNA form, the CDR3 reads TGTGCCAGCAGTTTAAAGGTCGGGGTCTATGGCTACACCTTC.

This clonotype was recorded a few times. J is TRBJ2-7 and V is TRBV6-1; D is possibly TRBD2 (5 bases). Trimming removed 7 bases from V and 3 bases from J, with 7 bases in between. The germline V gene encodes CDR1 MNHNS and CDR2 SASEGT. CDR3 length: 11 amino acids. Written as DNA, the CDR3 is TGTGCCAGCACTAGCAGCTACGAGCAGTACTTC. Protein sequence: CASTSSYEQYF.

V and J are TRBV25-1 and TRBJ2-2, with 11 bases fitting TRBD1. Trimming took 6 bases from V and 6 from J; bases not matched to a gene: 6. The CDR3 runs to 15 residues. The germline CDR1 and CDR2 sequences are MGHDK and SYGVNS. Here the CDR3 reads CASSLGTGGPGELFF. The CDR3, as DNA: TGTGCCAGCAGCCTCGGGACAGGGGGTCCCGGGGAGCTGTTTTTT.

V usage is TRBV10-1 and J usage is TRBJ2-5, with D perhaps TRBD1 (6 bases). The last part of the DNA fits TRBJ2-1 better; the J call may be wrong. The length of the CDR3 is 14 residues. The germline CDR1 and CDR2 sequences are WNHNN and SYGVQD (reference sequence). The CDR3 nucleotides are TGCGCCAGCACGGGGCCGGTCCGACGAGGGGGGCAGTTCTTC. Its protein is CASTGPVRRGGQFF.

This clonotype has a handful of counts. The V call is TRBV10-3, the J call TRBJ2-1, with no clear D. This CDR3 contains 15 residues. Trimming pared 2 bases from V and 2 bases from J, leaving 10 bases between. The germline V gene has CDR1 ENHRY and CDR2 SYGVKD. The CDR3 loop is CAISEARPPYNEQFF. CDR3 bases: TGTGCCATCAGTGAGGCTAGGCCCCCCTACAATGAGCAGTTCTTC.

This chain links TRBV7-9 with TRBJ1-1; D perhaps matches TRBD1 (5 bases). This CDR3 has 14 amino acids. Germline loops: CDR1 SEHNR, CDR2 FQNEAQ (reference sequence). Trimming stripped 0 bases from V and 1 base from J, with 6 bases between. Here the CDR3 DNA reads TGTGCCAGCAGCTTAGCCCAGGGGAACACTGAAGCTTTCTTT. Encoded protein: CASSLAQGNTEAFF.

The genes are TRBV25-1 and TRBJ2-1, with 10 bases aligning to TRBD2. Looked up from germline, CDR1 is MGHDK and CDR2 is SYGVNS. J gave up 10 bases and V 4 bases, and 13 bases lay outside the gene matches. The CDR3 spans 16 residues. The CDR3 DNA follows: TGTGCCAGCAGTGCTAGCGGGGGACTAGATTACGGCGAGCAGTTCTTC. Translated, it gives CASSASGGLDYGEQFF.

In this sample, this clonotype turned up many times. The chain combines TRBV7-3 with TRBJ2-1; TRBD1 or TRBD2 may be the D gene (6 bases each). The CDR3 extends over 16 amino acids. Germline V gene sequence: CDR1 SGHTA, CDR2 FQGTGA. Trimming removed 0 bases from V and 4 bases from J, with 13 bases in between. This chain's CDR3 is CASSLTSRGPYNEQFF. DNA for the CDR3: TGTGCCAGCAGCTTAACGAGTCGGGGGCCATACAATGAGCAGTTCTTC.

This clonotype showed up many times. This chain links TRBV4-3 with TRBJ2-7; D is uncertain. This CDR3 has 17 amino acids. CDR1 is LGHNA and CDR2 is YSLEER in the germline V gene. V was shortened by 1 base and J by 2 bases, with 18 bases between the two germline ends. CDR3 DNA sequence: TGCGCCAGCAGCCAAGTCCTCACACCAGACGGAACCTACGAGCAGTACTTC. Its protein product is CASSQVLTPDGTYEQYF.

This clonotype has a handful of counts. V is TRBV10-3 and J is TRBJ1-5; TRBD1 matches 9 bases. The germline V gene has CDR1 ENHRY and CDR2 SYGVKD. This CDR3 contains 15 residues. V dropped 6 bases and J dropped 4; count of bases not matched to a gene: 7. The CDR3 DNA sequence: TGTGCCATCAGAGACGGACAGGGGAGTAATCAGCCCCAGCATTTT. Its protein product is CAIRDGQGSNQPQHF.

Many counts were recorded for this clonotype. The V gene is TRBV7-9, the J gene TRBJ2-1; no definite D call. In germline, CDR1 is SEHNR, CDR2 FQNEAQ (reference sequence). This CDR3 spans 15 amino acids. V was clipped by 3 bases and J by 6 bases, with 15 bases between them. CDR3 nucleotide sequence: TGTGCCAGCAGCTTTGCAGAGGTTTCGGGCAATGAGCAGTTCTTC. This gives the protein CASSFAEVSGNEQFF.

This clonotype was counted many times. This chain uses TRBV13 with TRBJ1-3; weak D call: TRBD1 (6 bases). CDR3 length: 15 residues. Germline V gives CDR1 PRHDT, CDR2 FYEKMQ (reference sequence). Trimming took 0 bases from V and 0 from J, leaving 6 bases between them. CDR3 loop: CASSLGGGSGNTIYF. The CDR3 coding sequence is TGTGCCAGCAGCTTAGGAGGGGGCTCTGGAAACACCATATATTTT.

This clonotype turned up a few times. V is TRBV15 and J is TRBJ2-1; D gene uncertain. The CDR3 sequence is 15 residues long. Trimming removed 0 bases at V and 0 bases at J, with 6 bases between. The V gene's germline CDR1 is LNHNV and CDR2 YYDKDF (reference sequence). CDR3 in DNA: TGTGCCACCAGCAGAGAAGCGAGCTCCTACAATGAGCAGTTCTTC. Translation: CATSREASSYNEQFF.

The J gene is TRBJ2-5, the V gene TRBV25-1; 7 bases fit TRBD1. Germline assignment: CDR1 MGHDK and CDR2 SYGVNS. This CDR3 is 14 amino acids long. The V and J ends lost 5 bases and 4 bases, in that order; junction bases with no gene match: 7. This CDR3 is CASSLRDSRETQYF. The CDR3 DNA sequence: TGTGCCAGCAGTCTACGGGACAGTAGAGAGACCCAGTACTTC.